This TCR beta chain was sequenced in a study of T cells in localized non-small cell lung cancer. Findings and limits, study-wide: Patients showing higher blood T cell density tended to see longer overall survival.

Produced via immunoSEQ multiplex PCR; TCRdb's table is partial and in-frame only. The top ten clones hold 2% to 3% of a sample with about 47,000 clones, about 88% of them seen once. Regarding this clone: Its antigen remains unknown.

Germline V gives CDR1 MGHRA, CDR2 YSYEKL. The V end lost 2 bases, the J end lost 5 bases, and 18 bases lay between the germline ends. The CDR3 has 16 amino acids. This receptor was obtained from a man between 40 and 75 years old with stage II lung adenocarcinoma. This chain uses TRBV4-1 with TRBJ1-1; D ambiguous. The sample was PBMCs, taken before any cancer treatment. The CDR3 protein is CASSQPGPDAGTEAFF. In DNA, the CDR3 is TGCGCCAGCAGCCAACCTGGCCCGGACGCGGGGACTGAAGCTTTCTTT.